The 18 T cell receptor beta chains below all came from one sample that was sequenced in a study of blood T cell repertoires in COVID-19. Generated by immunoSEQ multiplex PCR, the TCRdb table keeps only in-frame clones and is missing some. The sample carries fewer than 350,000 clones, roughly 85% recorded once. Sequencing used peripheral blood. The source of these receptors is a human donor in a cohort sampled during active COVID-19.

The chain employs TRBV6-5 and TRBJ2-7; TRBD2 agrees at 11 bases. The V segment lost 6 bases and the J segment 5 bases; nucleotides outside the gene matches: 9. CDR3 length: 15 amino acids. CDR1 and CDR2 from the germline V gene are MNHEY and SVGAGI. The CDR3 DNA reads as TGTGCCAGCAGCCTCTCACTAGCGGGGGAACACGAGCAGTACTTC. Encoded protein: CASSLSLAGEHEQYF.

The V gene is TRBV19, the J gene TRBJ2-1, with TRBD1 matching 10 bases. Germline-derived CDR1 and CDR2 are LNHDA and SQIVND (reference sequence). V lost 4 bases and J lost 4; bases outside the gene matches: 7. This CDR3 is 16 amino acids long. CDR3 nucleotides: TGTGCCAGTAGTACCCCAGGACAGGGGGGTTACAATGAGCAGTTCTTC. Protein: CASSTPGQGGYNEQFF. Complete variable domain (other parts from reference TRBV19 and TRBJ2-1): DGGITQSPKYLFRKEGQNVTLSCEQNLNHDAMYWYRQDPGQGLRLIYYSQIVNDFQKGDIAEGYSVSREKKESFPLTVTSAQKNPTAFYLCASSTPGQGGYNEQFFGPGTRLTVL.

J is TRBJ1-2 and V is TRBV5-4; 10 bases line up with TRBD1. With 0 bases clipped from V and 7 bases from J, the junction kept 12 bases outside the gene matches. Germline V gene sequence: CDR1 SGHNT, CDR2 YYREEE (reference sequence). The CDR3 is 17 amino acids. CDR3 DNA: TGTGCCAGCAGCTTGGGGGACAGGGGCCTCACTTCCTCTGGCTACACCTTC. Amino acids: CASSLGDRGLTSSGYTF.

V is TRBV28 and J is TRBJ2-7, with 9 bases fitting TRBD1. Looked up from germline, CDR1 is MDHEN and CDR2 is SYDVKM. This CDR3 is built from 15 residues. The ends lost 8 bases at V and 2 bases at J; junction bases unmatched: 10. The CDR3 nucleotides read TGTGCCAGCCGCTCAGGGGACAGGGTCCCCTACGAGCAGTACTTC. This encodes CASRSGDRVPYEQYF.

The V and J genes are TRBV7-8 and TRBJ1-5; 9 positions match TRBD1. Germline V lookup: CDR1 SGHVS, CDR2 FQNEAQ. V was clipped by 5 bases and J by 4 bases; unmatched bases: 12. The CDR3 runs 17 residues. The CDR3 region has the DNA TGTGCCAGCAGCCCAACCCTCGGGACAGGGTATAATCAGCCCCAGCATTTT. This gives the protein CASSPTLGTGYNQPQHF.

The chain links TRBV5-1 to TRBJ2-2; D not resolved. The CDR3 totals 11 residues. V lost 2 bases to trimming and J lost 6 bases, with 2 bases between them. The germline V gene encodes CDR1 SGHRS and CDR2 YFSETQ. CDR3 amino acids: CASSFSGELFF. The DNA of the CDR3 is TGCGCCAGCAGCTTCTCCGGGGAGCTGTTTTTT.

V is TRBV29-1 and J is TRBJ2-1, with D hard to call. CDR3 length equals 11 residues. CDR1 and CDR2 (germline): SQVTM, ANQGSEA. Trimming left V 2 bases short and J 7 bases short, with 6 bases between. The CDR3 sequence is CSVEYVNEQFF. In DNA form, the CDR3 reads TGCAGCGTTGAATATGTGAATGAGCAGTTCTTC.

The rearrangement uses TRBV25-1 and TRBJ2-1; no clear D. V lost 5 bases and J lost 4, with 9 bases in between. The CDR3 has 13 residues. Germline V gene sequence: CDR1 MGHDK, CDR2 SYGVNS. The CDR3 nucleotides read TGTGCCAGCAGTTCAACACAGTACAATGAGCAGTTCTTC. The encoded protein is CASSSTQYNEQFF.

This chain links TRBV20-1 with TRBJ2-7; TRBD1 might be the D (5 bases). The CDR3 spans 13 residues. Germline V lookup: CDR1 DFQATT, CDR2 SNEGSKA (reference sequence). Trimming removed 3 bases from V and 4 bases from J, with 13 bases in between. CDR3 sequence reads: CSASGQGVYEQYF. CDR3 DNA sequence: TGCAGTGCTAGTGGCCAGGGCGTATACGAGCAGTACTTC.

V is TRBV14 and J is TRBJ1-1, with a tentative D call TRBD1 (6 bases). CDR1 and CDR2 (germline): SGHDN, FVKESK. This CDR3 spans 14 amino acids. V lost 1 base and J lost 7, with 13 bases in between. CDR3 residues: CASSQGFTGSEAFF. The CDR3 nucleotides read TGTGCCAGCAGCCAAGGATTCACAGGGAGTGAAGCTTTCTTT.

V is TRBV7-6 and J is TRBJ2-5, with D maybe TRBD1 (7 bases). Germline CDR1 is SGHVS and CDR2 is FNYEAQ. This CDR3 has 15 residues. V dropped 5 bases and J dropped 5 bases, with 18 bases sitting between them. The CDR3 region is CASSPFGGGDETQYF. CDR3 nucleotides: TGTGCCAGCAGCCCCTTCGGAGGGGGCGATGAGACCCAGTACTTC.

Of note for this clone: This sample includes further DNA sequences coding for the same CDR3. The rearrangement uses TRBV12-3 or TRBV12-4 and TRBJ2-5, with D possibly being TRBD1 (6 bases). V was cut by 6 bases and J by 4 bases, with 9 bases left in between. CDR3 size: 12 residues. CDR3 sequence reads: CASSLRGETQYF. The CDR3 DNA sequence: TGTGCCAGCAGCCTCAGGGGAGAGACCCAGTACTTC.

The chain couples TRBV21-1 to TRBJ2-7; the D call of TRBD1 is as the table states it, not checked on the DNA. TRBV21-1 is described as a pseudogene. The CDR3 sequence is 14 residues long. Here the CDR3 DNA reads TGTGCCAGCAGCAGAGGACAGCTCTCCTACGAGCAGTACTTC. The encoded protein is CASSRGQLSYEQYF.

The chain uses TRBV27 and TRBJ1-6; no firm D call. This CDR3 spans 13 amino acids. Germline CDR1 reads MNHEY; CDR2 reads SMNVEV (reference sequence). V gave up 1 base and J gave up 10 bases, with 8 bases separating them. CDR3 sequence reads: CASSLFFLSPLHF. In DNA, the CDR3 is TGTGCCAGCAGTTTATTTTTTTTATCACCCCTCCACTTT.

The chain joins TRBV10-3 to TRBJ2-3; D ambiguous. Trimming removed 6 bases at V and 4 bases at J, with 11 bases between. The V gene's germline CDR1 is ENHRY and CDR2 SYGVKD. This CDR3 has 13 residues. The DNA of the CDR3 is TGTGCCATCAGCTTAGAAAGTGCAGATACGCAGTATTTT. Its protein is CAISLESADTQYF.

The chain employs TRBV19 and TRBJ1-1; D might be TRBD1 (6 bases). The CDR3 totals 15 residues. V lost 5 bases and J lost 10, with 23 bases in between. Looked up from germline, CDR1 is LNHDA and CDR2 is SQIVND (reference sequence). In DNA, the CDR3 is TGTGCCAGTAGTGCCACCGGGACACCGGTACTTGGAGCTTTCTTT. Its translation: CASSATGTPVLGAFF.

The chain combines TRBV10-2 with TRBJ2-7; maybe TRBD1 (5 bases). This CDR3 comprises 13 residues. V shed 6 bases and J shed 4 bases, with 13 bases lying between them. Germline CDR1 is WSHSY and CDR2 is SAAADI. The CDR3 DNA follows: TGCGCCAGCAGCACAGGACGTTATTACGAGCAGTACTTC. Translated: CASSTGRYYEQYF.

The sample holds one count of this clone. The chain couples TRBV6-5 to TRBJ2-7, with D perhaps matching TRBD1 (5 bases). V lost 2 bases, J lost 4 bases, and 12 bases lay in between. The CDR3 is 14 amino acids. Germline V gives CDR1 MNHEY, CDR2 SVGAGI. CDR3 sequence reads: CASSYDGATYEQYF. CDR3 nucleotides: TGTGCCAGCAGTTACGATGGGGCCACATACGAGCAGTACTTC.